Below are 20 T cell receptor beta chains sequenced from a single sample in a study of early T cells in non-severe SARS-CoV-2 infection. TCRdb re-derived calls from the 5' RACE reads in MiXCR, one entry per CDR3 protein. The sample includes 35,000 to 45,000 distinct CDR3 sequences, around 6% of them seen just once. Input material: whole blood. These TCRs come from an adult who was a healthcare worker with PCR-confirmed SARS-CoV-2 infection or an uninfected control (not recorded which).

This clonotype was seen ten or more times. The V and J genes are TRBV20-1 and TRBJ1-2; D remains unclear. This CDR3 spans 12 amino acids. The V gene lost 2 bases and the J gene lost 2 bases, with 6 bases spanning the gap. Per the germline V gene, CDR1 is DFQATT and CDR2 is SNEGSKA (reference sequence). The CDR3 DNA follows: TGCAGTGCTAGAACAGAGAACTATGGCTACACCTTC. Its protein product is CSARTENYGYTF.

This rearrangement joins TRBV2 to TRBJ1-4, with 7 bases that match TRBD1. The CDR3 runs to 18 residues. Germline lookup yields CDR1 SNHLY and CDR2 FYNNEI. With V trimmed by 6 bases and J by 1 base, 14 bases remained unmatched. CDR3 sequence: CASSYEPGQILTNEKLFF. CDR3 sequence (DNA): TGTGCCAGCAGCTATGAACCGGGACAGATTTTAACTAATGAAAAACTGTTTTTT.

V is TRBV29-1 and J is TRBJ2-3; D is possibly TRBD1 (6 bases). The CDR3 length is 12 residues. CDR1 is SQVTM, CDR2 ANQGSEA, per germline. V was shortened by 7 bases and J by 7 bases, with 15 bases between the two germline ends. The chain's CDR3 is CSANRDWNTQYF. The CDR3 bases are TGCAGCGCCAACAGGGATTGGAATACGCAGTATTTT.

This clonotype was seen repeatedly, ten times or more. The rearrangement uses TRBV12-3 or TRBV12-4 and TRBJ2-5; D not resolved. This CDR3 is 11 amino acids long. Trimming took 5 bases from V and 5 from J, leaving 6 bases between them. The CDR3: CASSNLETQYF. The CDR3 DNA reads as TGTGCCAGCAGTAATCTGGAGACCCAGTACTTC.

This chain links TRBV10-3 with TRBJ2-3; D is unresolved. The CDR3 has 13 amino acids. The V gene's germline CDR1 is ENHRY and CDR2 SYGVKD. The CDR3 sequence is CAHEAASTDTQYF. In nucleotides, the CDR3 is TGTGCTCACGAAGCAGCCTCGACAGATACGCAGTATTTT.

This clonotype was seen ten or more times. J is TRBJ1-3 and V is TRBV5-5, with 7 bases that match TRBD1. The junction had 7 bases not matched to a gene; V was cut back by 3 bases and J by 7 bases. This CDR3 contains 14 residues. Germline V gene data show CDR1 as SGHKS and CDR2 as YYEKEE (reference sequence). CDR3 sequence: CASSSGGTANTIYF. DNA of the CDR3: TGTGCCAGCAGCTCAGGAGGGACAGCCAACACCATATATTTT.

Ten or more counts support this clonotype. The CDR3, as DNA: TGCGCCAGCAGTGAGGCCGGGACTAGCGGGGGGAGAAGGGGAGGTGAGCAGTTCTTC. Its protein product is CASSEAGTSGGRRGGEQFF. The chain has TRBV10-1 and TRBJ2-1; TRBD2 matches at 15 bases. The V gene's germline CDR1 is WNHNN and CDR2 SYGVQD (reference sequence). The trim removed 2 bases at V and 9 bases at J, leaving 14 bases unmatched. This CDR3 is built from 19 residues.

The J gene is TRBJ1-1, the V gene TRBV6-1; D call uncertain. Germline V gene data show CDR1 as MNHNS and CDR2 as SASEGT. This CDR3 contains 13 residues. V was cut by 6 bases and J by 7 bases, with 15 bases left in between. In nucleotides, the CDR3 is TGTGCCAGCAGCGTGGACCTGATTGGTGAAGCTTTCTTT. Translation: CASSVDLIGEAFF.

V usage is TRBV6-1 and J usage is TRBJ1-4, with unresolved D. Germline CDR1 reads MNHNS; CDR2 reads SASEGT. CDR3 length: 14 amino acids. The germline V and J ends were trimmed by 0 bases and 4 bases, with 6 bases remaining between them. In DNA form, the CDR3 reads TGTGCCAGCAGTGAAGCGAGCAGTAATGAAAAACTGTTTTTT. Its protein product is CASSEASSNEKLFF.

V gene TRBV6-2 or TRBV6-3 combines with J gene TRBJ2-7, with D possibly TRBD1 on 5 matching bases. The CDR3 is made up of 13 amino acids. The V gene's germline CDR1 is MNHEY and CDR2 SVGEGT. V gave up 5 bases and J gave up 1 base, with 9 bases separating them. As DNA, the CDR3 is TGTGCCAGCAGTCTCAGACAGTCCTACGAGCAGTACTTC. Its protein is CASSLRQSYEQYF.

The rearrangement links TRBV11-2 to TRBJ1-2; D might be TRBD1 (5 bases). This CDR3 contains 13 residues. V was shortened by 3 bases and J by 7 bases, with 12 bases between the two germline ends. Germline values: CDR1 SGHAT, CDR2 FQNNGV. CDR3 protein: CASSLRDGLGYTF. CDR3 sequence (DNA): TGTGCCAGCAGCTTGAGGGACGGCCTTGGCTACACCTTC.

This clonotype was picked up a small number of times. The chain has TRBV10-3 and TRBJ2-2; D unresolved. CDR1 and CDR2 from the germline V gene are ENHRY and SYGVKD. The V end lost 2 bases, the J end lost 8 bases, and 3 bases lay between the germline ends. The CDR3 consists of 11 residues. This CDR3 reads CAISEKGELFF. CDR3 DNA sequence: TGTGCCATCAGTGAGAAGGGGGAGCTGTTTTTT.

This clonotype showed up just a few times. This chain links TRBV7-9 with TRBJ1-1; D is perhaps TRBD1 (5 bases). The CDR3 contains 15 residues. Germline V gene sequence: CDR1 SEHNR, CDR2 FQNEAQ (reference sequence). V lost 0 bases and J lost 4, with 12 bases in between. This CDR3 reads CASSLAGAGGTEAFF. CDR3 DNA: TGTGCCAGCAGCTTAGCTGGGGCCGGGGGCACTGAAGCTTTCTTT.

In its sample, this clonotype was seen many times. The V gene is TRBV6-2 or TRBV6-3, the J gene TRBJ1-6; tentatively, D is TRBD1 (6 bases). Germline CDR1 MNHEY, CDR2 SVGEGT. The CDR3 is 16 amino acids. Trimming cost V 6 bases and J 10 bases, with 22 bases left between them. The CDR3 reads CASSRSPGAANSPLHF. CDR3 sequence (DNA): TGTGCCAGCAGCCGATCCCCGGGGGCAGCTAACTCACCCCTCCACTTT.

This clonotype appeared many times. The J gene is TRBJ2-5, the V gene TRBV7-2, with D hard to call. The CDR3 has 14 amino acids. Looked up from germline, CDR1 is SGHTA and CDR2 is FQGNSA. With 2 bases removed from V and 5 bases from J, the gap between germline ends came to 12 bases. CDR3 DNA sequence: TGTGCCAGCAGCTTACTGGGAACCCCGGAGACCCAGTACTTC. The encoded protein is CASSLLGTPETQYF.

The rearrangement links TRBV6-5 to TRBJ2-2, with unresolved D. The V end lost 0 bases, the J end lost 6 bases, and 8 bases lay between the germline ends. This CDR3 is built from 14 residues. Germline lookup yields CDR1 MNHEY and CDR2 SVGAGI. CDR3 sequence reads: CASSYSYLSGELFF. In DNA, the CDR3 is TGTGCCAGCAGTTACTCATATTTATCCGGGGAGCTGTTTTTT.

This clonotype showed up many times. The CDR3 reads CASSIRDRAIGYTF. The CDR3 bases are TGTGCCAGTAGTATTCGGGACAGGGCGATTGGCTACACCTTC. The chain links TRBV19 to TRBJ1-2, with 9 bases lining up with TRBD1. Looked up from germline, CDR1 is LNHDA and CDR2 is SQIVND (reference sequence). This CDR3 has 14 amino acids. V shed 3 bases, J shed 7 bases, and the junction held 6 bases outside the gene matches.

The genes are TRBV11-2 and TRBJ2-5; no definite D call. The germline gives CDR1 SGHAT, CDR2 FQNNGV. The CDR3 consists of 11 residues. Between the trimmed V and J ends, which lost 1 base and 7 bases, there was a span of 4 bases. The CDR3 spells CASSLVVTQYF. In DNA, the CDR3 is TGTGCCAGCAGCTTAGTTGTGACCCAGTACTTC.

There are a few counts of this clonotype. The chain uses TRBV2 and TRBJ1-5; D remains ambiguous. This CDR3 region has 15 residues. Germline lookup yields CDR1 SNHLY and CDR2 FYNNEI. Trimming shortened V by 8 bases and J by 4 bases, and 18 bases separated the two germline ends. CDR3 sequence reads: CASQRREFSNQPQHF. The CDR3 nucleotides are TGTGCCAGCCAGAGACGGGAGTTTTCTAATCAGCCCCAGCATTTT. Full variable domain (rest looked up from reference TRBV2 and TRBJ1-5): EPEVTQTPSHQVTQMGQEVILRCVPISNHLYFYWYRQILGQKVEFLVSFYNNEISEKSEIFDDQFSVERPDGSNFTLKIRSTKLEDSAMYFCASQRREFSNQPQHFGDGTRLSIL.

This clonotype was found many times. J is TRBJ2-5 and V is TRBV6-6; D not certain. V was clipped by 0 bases and J by 9 bases, with 11 bases between them. CDR3 length: 13 amino acids. CDR1 MNHNY and CDR2 SVGAGI come from the germline V gene (reference sequence). The CDR3 nucleotides read TGTGCCAGCAGTTACTCGCAGGATGGGTCCCAGTACTTC. It codes for CASSYSQDGSQYF.